These 10 T cell receptor beta chains originate from one sample sequenced in a study of brain metastases from non-small cell lung cancer. The repertoire was sequenced with immunoSEQ multiplex PCR; TCRdb's copy has only in-frame clones and lacks some. The repertoire holds some 3,000 clones, with over 70% as singletons. The material sequenced was tissue from a brain metastasis. These receptor sequences come from a donor at least 40 years old with non-small cell lung cancer.

The chain links TRBV3-1 (or the pseudogene TRBV3-2) to TRBJ2-1; the D gene is possibly TRBD2 (5 bases). The CDR3 contains 12 residues. V shed 1 base and J shed 13 bases, with 11 bases lying between them. Germline lookup yields CDR1 LGHDT and CDR2 YNNKEL (reference sequence). The CDR3 DNA follows: TGTGCCAGCAGCCAAGGAACCCTAGCCCAGTTCTTC. As protein: CASSQGTLAQFF.

The chain carries TRBV29-1 and TRBJ2-7; maybe TRBD1 (6 bases). Germline CDR1 is SQVTM and CDR2 is ANQGSEA. The CDR3 covers 13 residues. The V and J ends lost 5 bases and 2 bases respectively, with 13 bases between them. DNA of the CDR3: TGCAGCGTTACCCTACAGGGCACCTACGAGCAGTACTTC. This sequence encodes CSVTLQGTYEQYF.

The rearrangement uses TRBV3-1 (or the pseudogene TRBV3-2) and TRBJ1-6; D perhaps matches TRBD1 (5 bases). This CDR3 is 15 amino acids long. The V gene lost 4 bases and the J gene lost 14 bases, with 21 bases spanning the gap. Germline CDR1 is LGHDT and CDR2 is YNNKEL (reference sequence). CDR3 nucleotide sequence: TGTGCCAGCAGCCCCCAATCAGGGAAGAGGCAAACCCTCCACTTT. Protein sequence: CASSPQSGKRQTLHF.

The V and J genes are TRBV25-1 and TRBJ2-7; D possibly uses TRBD1 or TRBD2 (6 bases each). V was clipped by 1 base and J by 5 bases, with 12 bases between them. Germline-derived CDR1 and CDR2 are MGHDK and SYGVNS. The CDR3 spans 14 residues. The CDR3 spells CASSELGGDNEQYF. The CDR3 nucleotides are TGTGCCAGCAGTGAATTGGGCGGGGACAACGAGCAGTACTTC.

In this sample, this clone turned up once. This chain uses TRBV19 with TRBJ1-5; TRBD1 matches at 11 bases. Germline values: CDR1 LNHDA, CDR2 SQIVND (reference sequence). The CDR3 is 16 amino acids. J was trimmed by 8 bases and V by 5 bases; bases with no gene match: 11. The CDR3 here is CASSSGQGAQLEPQHF. Written as DNA, the CDR3 is TGTGCCAGTAGTTCCGGACAGGGGGCCCAGCTGGAGCCCCAGCATTTT.

The chain is built from TRBV12-3 or TRBV12-4 and TRBJ2-4, with D hard to call. V lost 11 bases, J lost 7 bases, and 15 bases lay in between. The CDR3 runs 12 residues. The CDR3: CAVYSLGNIQYF. The CDR3 nucleotides are TGTGCCGTCTACTCCCTCGGGAACATTCAGTACTTC.

By proportion, this clone is large. This chain links TRBV30 with TRBJ2-1; 9 bases are shared with TRBD2. Germline CDR1 and CDR2: GTSNPN and SVGIG (reference sequence). J gave up 5 bases and V 6 bases, and 14 bases lay outside the gene matches. This CDR3 has 16 residues. CDR3 sequence (DNA): TGTGCCTGTCGTAGCGGGAGCGTCCCCCGGGACAATGAGCAGTTCTTC. Translation gives CACRSGSVPRDNEQFF. The variable domain in full, completed from reference TRBV30 and TRBJ2-1, reads SQTIHQWPATLVQPVGSPLSLECTVEGTSNPNLYWYRQAAGRGLQLLFYSVGIGQISSEVPQNLSASRPQDRQFILSSKKLLLSDSGFYLCACRSGSVPRDNEQFFGPGTRLTVL.

This chain uses TRBV18 with TRBJ2-3; D is unclear. V was shortened by 1 base and J by 1 base, with 6 bases between the two germline ends. The CDR3 totals 14 residues. The germline gives CDR1 KGHSH, CDR2 LQKENI. This chain's CDR3 is CASSPQSGTDTQYF. The CDR3 bases are TGTGCCAGCTCACCACAGTCTGGCACAGATACGCAGTATTTT.

The rearrangement links TRBV28 to TRBJ2-1; TRBD1 might be the D (6 bases). This CDR3 has 12 amino acids. CDR1 is MDHEN, CDR2 SYDVKM, per germline. Trimming took 8 bases from V and 5 from J, leaving 10 bases between them. The CDR3 sequence: CASLTGNNEQFF. The CDR3, as DNA: TGTGCCAGCCTTACAGGGAACAATGAGCAGTTCTTC.

V gene TRBV28 combines with J gene TRBJ1-2; D call uncertain. Trimming took off 6 bases at V and 4 bases at J, with 9 bases between the two ends. This CDR3 is built from 12 residues. Germline V CDR1 and CDR2: MDHEN, SYDVKM. The CDR3 DNA follows: TGTGCCAGCAGGCTGGGTCTCTATGGCTACACCTTC. This codes for CASRLGLYGYTF.